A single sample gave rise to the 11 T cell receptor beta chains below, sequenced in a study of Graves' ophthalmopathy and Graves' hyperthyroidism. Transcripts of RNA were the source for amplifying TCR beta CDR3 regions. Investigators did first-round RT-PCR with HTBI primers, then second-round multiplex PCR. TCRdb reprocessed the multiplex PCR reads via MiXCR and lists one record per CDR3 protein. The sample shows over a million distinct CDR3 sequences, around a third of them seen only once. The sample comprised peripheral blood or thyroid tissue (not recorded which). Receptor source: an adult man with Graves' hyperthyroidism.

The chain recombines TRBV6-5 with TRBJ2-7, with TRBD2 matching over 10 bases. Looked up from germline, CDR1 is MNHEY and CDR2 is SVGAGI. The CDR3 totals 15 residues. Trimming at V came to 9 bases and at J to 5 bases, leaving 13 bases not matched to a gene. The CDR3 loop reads CASTSALAGGNEQYF. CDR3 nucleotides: TGTGCCAGTACCTCAGCGTTAGCGGGGGGTAACGAGCAGTACTTC.

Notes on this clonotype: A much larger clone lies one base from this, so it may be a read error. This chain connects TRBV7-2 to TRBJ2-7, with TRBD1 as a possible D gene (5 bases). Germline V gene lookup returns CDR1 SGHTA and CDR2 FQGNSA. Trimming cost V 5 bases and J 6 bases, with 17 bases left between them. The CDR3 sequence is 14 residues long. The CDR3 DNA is TGTGCCAGCAGCCTTCAACAGGATGGGCGCGAGCAGTACTTC. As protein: CASSLQQDGREQYF.

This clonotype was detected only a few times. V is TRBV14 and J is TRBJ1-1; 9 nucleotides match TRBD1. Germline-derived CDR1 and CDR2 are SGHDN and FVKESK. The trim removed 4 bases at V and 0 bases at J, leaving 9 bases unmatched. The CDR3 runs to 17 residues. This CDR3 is CASSPRDRGDLNTEAFF. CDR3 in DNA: TGTGCCAGCAGCCCACGTGACAGGGGGGATCTGAACACTGAAGCTTTCTTT.

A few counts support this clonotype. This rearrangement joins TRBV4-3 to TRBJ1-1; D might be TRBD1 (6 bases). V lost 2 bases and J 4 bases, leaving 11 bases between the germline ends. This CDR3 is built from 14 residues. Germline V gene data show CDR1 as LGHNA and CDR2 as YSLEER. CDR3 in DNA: TGCGCCAGCAGCCAAATCGGACAGACCACTGAAGCTTTCTTT. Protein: CASSQIGQTTEAFF.

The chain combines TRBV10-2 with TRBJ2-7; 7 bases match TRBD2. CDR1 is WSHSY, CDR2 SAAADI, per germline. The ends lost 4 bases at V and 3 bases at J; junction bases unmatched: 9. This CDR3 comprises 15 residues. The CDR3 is CASSAGLDGFYEQYF. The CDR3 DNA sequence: TGCGCCAGCAGTGCCGGACTAGACGGTTTCTACGAGCAGTACTTC.

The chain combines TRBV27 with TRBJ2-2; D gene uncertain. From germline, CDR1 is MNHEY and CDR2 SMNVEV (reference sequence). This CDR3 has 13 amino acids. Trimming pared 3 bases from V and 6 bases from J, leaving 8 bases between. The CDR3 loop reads CASSFVQSGELFF. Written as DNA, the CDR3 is TGTGCCAGCAGTTTTGTCCAGTCCGGGGAGCTGTTTTTT.

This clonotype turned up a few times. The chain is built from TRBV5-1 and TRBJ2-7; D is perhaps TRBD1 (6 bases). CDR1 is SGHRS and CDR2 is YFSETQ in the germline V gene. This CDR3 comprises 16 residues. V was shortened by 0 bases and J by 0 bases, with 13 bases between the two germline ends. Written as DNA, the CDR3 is TGCGCCAGCAGCTTGGGGGTCGACAGGTTCTCCTACGAGCAGTACTTC. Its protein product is CASSLGVDRFSYEQYF. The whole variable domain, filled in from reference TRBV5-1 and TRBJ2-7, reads KAGVTQTPRYLIKTRGQQVTLSCSPISGHRSVSWYQQTPGQGLQFLFEYFSETQRNKGNFPGRFSGRQFSNSRSEMNVSTLELGDSALYLCASSLGVDRFSYEQYFGPGTRLTVT.

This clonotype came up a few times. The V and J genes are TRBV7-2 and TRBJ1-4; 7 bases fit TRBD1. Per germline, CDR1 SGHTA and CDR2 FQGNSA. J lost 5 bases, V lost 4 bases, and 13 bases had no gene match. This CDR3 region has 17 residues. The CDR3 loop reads CASSSRQPGTANEKLFF. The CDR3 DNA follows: TGTGCCAGCAGCTCCCGACAGCCCGGGACAGCCAATGAAAAACTGTTTTTT.

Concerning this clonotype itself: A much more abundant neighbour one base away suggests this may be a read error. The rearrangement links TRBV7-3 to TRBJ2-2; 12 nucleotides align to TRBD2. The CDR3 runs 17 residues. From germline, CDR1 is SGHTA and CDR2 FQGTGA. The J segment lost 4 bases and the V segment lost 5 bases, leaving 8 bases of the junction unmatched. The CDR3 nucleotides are TGTGCCAGCAGCCCATCCGCGACTAGCGGGGGCACCGGGGAGCTGTTTTTT. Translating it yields CASSPSATSGGTGELFF. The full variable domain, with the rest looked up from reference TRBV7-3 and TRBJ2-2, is GAGVSQTPSNKVTEKGKYVELRCDPISGHTALYWYRQSLGQGPEFLIYFQGTGAADDSGLPNDRFFAVRPEGSVSTLKIQRTERGDSAVYLCASSPSATSGGTGELFFGEGSRLTVL.

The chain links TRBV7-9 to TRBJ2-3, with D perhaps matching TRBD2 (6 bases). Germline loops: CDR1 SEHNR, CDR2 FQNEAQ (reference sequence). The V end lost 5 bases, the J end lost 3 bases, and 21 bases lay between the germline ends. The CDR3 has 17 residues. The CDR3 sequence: CASSGGGGIYPTDTQYF. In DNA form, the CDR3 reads TGTGCCAGCAGCGGGGGAGGTGGGATATATCCAACAGATACGCAGTATTTT.

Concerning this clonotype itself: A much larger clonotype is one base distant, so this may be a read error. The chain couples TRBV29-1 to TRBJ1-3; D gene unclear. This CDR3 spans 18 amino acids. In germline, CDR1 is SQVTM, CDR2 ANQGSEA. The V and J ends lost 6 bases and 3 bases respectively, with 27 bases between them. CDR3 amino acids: CSVRTRITAGIHGNTIYF. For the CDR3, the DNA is TGCAGCGTCCGCACAAGAATTACAGCGGGGATACATGGAAACACCATATATTTT.